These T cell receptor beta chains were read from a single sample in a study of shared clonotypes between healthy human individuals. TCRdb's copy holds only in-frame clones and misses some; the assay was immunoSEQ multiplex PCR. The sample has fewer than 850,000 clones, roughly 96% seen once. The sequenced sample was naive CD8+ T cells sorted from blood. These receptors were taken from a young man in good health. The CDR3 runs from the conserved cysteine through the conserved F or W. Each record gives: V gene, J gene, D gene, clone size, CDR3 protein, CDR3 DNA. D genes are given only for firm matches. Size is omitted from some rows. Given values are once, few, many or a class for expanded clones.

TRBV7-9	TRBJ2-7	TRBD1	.	CASSLEGTGGYEQYF	TGTGCCAGCAGCTTAGAGGGGACAGGGGGCTACGAGCAGTACTTC
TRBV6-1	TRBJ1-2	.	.	CASSETGAKGYTF	TGTGCCAGCAGTGAAACCGGGGCAAAGGGCTACACCTTC
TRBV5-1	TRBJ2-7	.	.	CASSDIGNSYEQYF	TGCGCCAGCAGCGACATTGGAAACTCCTACGAGCAGTACTTC
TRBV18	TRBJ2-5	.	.	CASSGDGETQYF	TGTGCCAGCTCCGGCGACGGGGAGACCCAGTACTTC
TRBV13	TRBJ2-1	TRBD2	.	CASSSGLASEIYNEQFF	TGTGCCAGCAGCTCGGGACTAGCGAGCGAAATTTACAATGAGCAGTTCTTC
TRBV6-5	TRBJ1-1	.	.	CASSYLRNTEAFF	TGTGCCAGCAGTTACCTCCGGAACACTGAAGCTTTCTTT
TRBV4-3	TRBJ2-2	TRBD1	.	CASSRFGTGNTGELFF	TGCGCCAGCAGTCGGTTCGGGACAGGTAACACCGGGGAGCTGTTTTTT
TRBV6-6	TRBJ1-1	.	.	CASTHGGNTEAFF	TGTGCCAGCACCCACGGGGGAAACACTGAAGCTTTCTTT
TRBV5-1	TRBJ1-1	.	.	CASTPGTRNTEAFF	TGCGCCAGCACCCCGGGGACACGGAACACTGAAGCTTTCTTT
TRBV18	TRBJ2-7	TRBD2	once	CASSPTSGSSYEQYF	TGTGCCAGCTCACCGACTAGCGGGAGCTCCTACGAGCAGTACTTC
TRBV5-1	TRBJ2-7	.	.	CASSLVGASSYEQYF	TGCGCCAGCAGCTTGGTAGGGGCGAGCTCCTACGAGCAGTACTTC
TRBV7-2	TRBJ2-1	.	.	CASSLGRNEQFF	TGTGCCAGCAGCTTAGGCCGGAATGAGCAGTTCTTC
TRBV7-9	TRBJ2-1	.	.	CASSLGQANDEQFF	TGTGCCAGCAGCTTAGGACAGGCTAACGATGAGCAGTTCTTC
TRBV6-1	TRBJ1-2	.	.	CASSETLGSRYEANYGYTF	TGTGCCAGCAGTGAGACCCTGGGGTCCCGATACGAGGCTAACTATGGCTACACCTTC
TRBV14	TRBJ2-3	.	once	CASSQGGVDTQYF	TGTGCCAGCAGCCAAGGAGGGGTAGATACGCAGTATTTT
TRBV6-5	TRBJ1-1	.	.	CASSYTYGPYTEAFF	TGTGCCAGCAGTTACACATATGGACCCTACACTGAAGCTTTCTTT
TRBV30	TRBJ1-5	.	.	CAWSVVIGMCNQPQHF	TGTGCCTGGAGTGTAGTCATAGGGATGTGCAATCAGCCCCAGCATTTT
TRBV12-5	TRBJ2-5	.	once	CASGLSNRETQYF	TGTGCTAGTGGTTTGTCAAACAGAGAGACCCAGTACTTC
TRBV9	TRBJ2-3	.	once	CASSVSPLASGYYTDTQYF	TGTGCCAGCAGCGTATCTCCCCTCGCGAGCGGATATTACACAGATACGCAGTATTTT
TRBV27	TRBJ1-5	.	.	CASSLGLPNQPQHF	TGTGCCAGCAGTTTGGGACTCCCTAATCAGCCCCAGCATTTT
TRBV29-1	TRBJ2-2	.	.	CSVRLAAGELFF	TGCAGCGTTCGCCTAGCCGCCGGGGAGCTGTTTTTT
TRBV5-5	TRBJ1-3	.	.	CASSLATGPSHTIYF	TGTGCCAGCAGCTTGGCGACTGGGCCCTCACACACCATATATTTT
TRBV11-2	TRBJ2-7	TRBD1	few	CASSQGTAYEQYF	TGTGCCAGCAGCCAAGGGACAGCCTACGAGCAGTACTTC
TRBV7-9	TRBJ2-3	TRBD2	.	CASSQGLAGAGDTQYF	TGTGCCAGCAGCCAGGGACTAGCGGGAGCTGGAGATACGCAGTATTTT
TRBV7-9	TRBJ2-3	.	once	CASSLNAEDTQYF	TGTGCCAGCAGCTTAAATGCGGAAGACACGCAGTATTTT
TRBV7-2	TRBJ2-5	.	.	CASSPDRFQETQYF	TGTGCCAGCAGCCCTGACAGGTTCCAAGAGACCCAGTACTTC
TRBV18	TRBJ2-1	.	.	CASSPGDGEQFF	TGTGCCAGCTCACCAGGGGATGGTGAGCAGTTCTTC
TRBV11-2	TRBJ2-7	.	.	CASSSLTGWDSYEQYF	TGTGCCAGCAGCTCCCTAACAGGGTGGGACTCCTACGAGCAGTACTTC
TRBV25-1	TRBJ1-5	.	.	CASSDDSANQPQHF	TGTGCCAGCAGTGACGATAGCGCTAATCAGCCCCAGCATTTT
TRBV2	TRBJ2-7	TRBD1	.	CASTTGGYEQYF	TGTGCCAGCACAACAGGGGGCTACGAGCAGTACTTC
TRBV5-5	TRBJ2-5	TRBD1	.	CASSLDRGQETQYF	TGTGCCAGCAGCTTAGACAGGGGCCAAGAGACCCAGTACTTC
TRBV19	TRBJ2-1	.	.	CASSIVRAPVYNEQFF	TGTGCCAGTAGTATCGTCCGGGCTCCAGTCTACAATGAGCAGTTCTTC